Presented here are 16 T cell receptor beta chains from one specimen sequenced in a study of T cell responses to AZD1222 COVID-19 vaccine. Clones were read by immunoSEQ multiplex PCR, and TCRdb kept only the in-frame ones, dropping some. The table includes about 88,000 clones, 89% detected once. The input for sequencing was peripheral blood, taken on day 0 of AZD1222 vaccination. These receptors were obtained from an adult in good health.

The chain combines TRBV6-2 or TRBV6-3 with TRBJ2-7; TRBD2 matches 10 bases. The CDR3 consists of 15 residues. The germline V gene has CDR1 MNHEY and CDR2 SVGEGT. Trimming took 2 bases from V and 5 from J; bases not matched to a gene: 6. CDR3 nucleotide sequence: TGTGCCAGCAGTTACCCCCGGACTAGCGGCGACGAGCAGTACTTC. Its protein is CASSYPRTSGDEQYF.

The rearrangement joins TRBV6-5 to TRBJ2-7; 7 positions agree with TRBD2. The length of the CDR3 is 12 residues. With V trimmed by 0 bases and J by 7 bases, 0 bases remained unmatched. Germline lookup yields CDR1 MNHEY and CDR2 SVGAGI. As DNA, the CDR3 is TGTGCCAGCAGTTACTCGGGAGGGGAGCAGTACTTC. Its protein product is CASSYSGGEQYF.

This clone was recorded only once. This rearrangement joins TRBV27 to TRBJ1-2; D ambiguous. V was trimmed by 8 bases and J by 6 bases, leaving 22 bases between them. The CDR3 totals 15 residues. Germline V CDR1 and CDR2: MNHEY, SMNVEV (reference sequence). The CDR3: CASRTNILLGHGYTF. The CDR3 bases are TGTGCCAGCCGTACGAACATATTACTCGGACATGGCTACACCTTC.

The rearrangement uses TRBV27 and TRBJ1-1; D gene unclear. The CDR3 covers 15 residues. CDR1 MNHEY and CDR2 SMNVEV come from the germline V gene (reference sequence). Between the trimmed V and J ends, which lost 6 bases and 0 bases, there was a span of 14 bases. The DNA for the CDR3 is TGTGCCAGCAGCGACATACACCTTATGAACACTGAAGCTTTCTTT. Translation gives CASSDIHLMNTEAFF.

This chain links TRBV7-2 with TRBJ1-5; no definite D call. V was shortened by 5 bases and J by 5 bases, with 10 bases between the two germline ends. This CDR3 has 13 residues. From germline, CDR1 is SGHTA and CDR2 FQGNSA. The CDR3 DNA is TGTGCCAGCAGCCCCCAAGGAGATCAGCCCCAGCATTTT. It codes for CASSPQGDQPQHF.

This clone is a singleton in its sample. The rearrangement links TRBV7-9 to TRBJ2-5; D may correspond to TRBD1 or TRBD2 (5 bases each). The CDR3 totals 14 residues. Germline loops: CDR1 SEHNR, CDR2 FQNEAQ (reference sequence). Trimming stripped 5 bases from V and 2 bases from J, with 12 bases between. The CDR3, as DNA: TGTGCCAGCAGCCCCTGGGGGATTCAAGAGACCCAGTACTTC. Translating it yields CASSPWGIQETQYF. The entire variable domain, with the rest obtained from reference TRBV7-9 and TRBJ2-5, is as follows: DTGVSQNPRHKITKRGQNVTFRCDPISEHNRLYWYRQTLGQGPEFLTYFQNEAQLEKSRLLSDRFSAERPKGSFSTLEIQRTEQGDSAMYLCASSPWGIQETQYFGPGTRLLVL.

The chain combines TRBV13 with TRBJ1-2, with 7 nucleotides matching TRBD1. The CDR3 length is 14 residues. CDR1 PRHDT and CDR2 FYEKMQ come from the germline V gene (reference sequence). Germline trimming cut 5 bases from V and 5 bases from J; bases unmatched to any gene: 8. The CDR3 reads CASSQGQVSYGYTF. CDR3 nucleotides: TGTGCCAGCAGCCAAGGACAGGTTTCTTATGGCTACACCTTC.

V is TRBV7-9 and J is TRBJ1-4; D uncertain. Trimming took off 1 base at V and 4 bases at J, with 10 bases between the two ends. The CDR3 length is 15 residues. Per germline, CDR1 SEHNR and CDR2 FQNEAQ (reference sequence). In DNA, the CDR3 is TGTGCCAGCAGCTTAGATTTGGGGATTAATGAAAAACTGTTTTTT. Translation gives CASSLDLGINEKLFF.

V usage is TRBV6-5 and J usage is TRBJ2-3; TRBD1 is a possible D gene (5 bases). Trimming took 6 bases from V and 2 from J, leaving 12 bases between them. This CDR3 contains 14 residues. Germline CDR1 MNHEY, CDR2 SVGAGI. CDR3 coding DNA: TGTGCCAGCAGCTACAGGTCACCCACAGATACGCAGTATTTT. It codes for CASSYRSPTDTQYF.

The chain joins TRBV27 to TRBJ1-2, with D possibly TRBD1 on 5 matching bases. Per the germline V gene, CDR1 is MNHEY and CDR2 is SMNVEV (reference sequence). The CDR3 length is 14 residues. V gave up 7 bases and J gave up 2 bases, with 14 bases separating them. The CDR3 DNA is TGTGCCAGCACGTCACGGGGGACGAACTATGGCTACACCTTC. Its protein product is CASTSRGTNYGYTF.

The chain combines TRBV4-2 with TRBJ2-5; D possibly corresponds to TRBD2 (5 bases). V lost 4 bases, J lost 7 bases, and 19 bases lay in between. The CDR3 runs to 15 residues. Germline V gene data show CDR1 as LGHNA and CDR2 as YNFKEQ. CDR3 region: CASSRIEDSSGTQYF. The CDR3, as DNA: TGTGCCAGCAGCCGAATTGAGGACTCTTCGGGGACCCAGTACTTC.

The gene calls are TRBV28 and TRBJ1-2; TRBD1 matches at 7 bases. After removal of 7 bases from V and 3 bases from J, the junction contained 2 bases not matched to a gene. The CDR3 is 12 residues long. Per the germline V gene, CDR1 is MDHEN and CDR2 is SYDVKM. CDR3 in amino acids: CASITGDYGYTF. CDR3 nucleotides: TGTGCCAGCATTACAGGGGACTATGGCTACACCTTC.

The chain combines TRBV5-1 with TRBJ2-2, with TRBD2 identical over 10 bases. CDR1 is SGHRS, CDR2 YFSETQ, per germline. After removal of 4 bases from V and 2 bases from J, the junction contained 8 bases not matched to a gene. This CDR3 has 17 residues. In nucleotides, the CDR3 is TGCGCCAGCAGCGTCCTTTCTAGCGGGAGCAACACCGGGGAGCTGTTTTTT. It yields the protein CASSVLSSGSNTGELFF.

The rearrangement links TRBV20-1 to TRBJ1-1; D gene uncertain. The CDR3 loop spans 8 amino acids. From germline, CDR1 is DFQATT and CDR2 SNEGSKA (reference sequence). DNA of the CDR3: TGCAGGGCCACTGAAGCTTTCTTT. Its protein product is CRATEAFF.

This rearrangement joins TRBV11-3 to TRBJ2-3, with 8 bases identical to TRBD1. With V trimmed by 5 bases and J by 2 bases, 6 bases remained unmatched. Germline assignment: CDR1 SGHNT and CDR2 YENEEA. This CDR3 has 15 residues. The CDR3 here is CASSPGTGHTDTQYF. In DNA form, the CDR3 reads TGTGCCAGCAGCCCAGGGACAGGCCACACAGATACGCAGTATTTT. Using reference TRBV11-3 and TRBJ2-3 for the parts outside the CDR3, the full variable domain is EAGVVQSPRYKIIEKKQPVAFWCNPISGHNTLYWYLQNLGQGPELLIRYENEEAVDDSQLPKDRFSAERLKGVDSTLKIQPAELGDSAVYLCASSPGTGHTDTQYFGPGTRLTVL.

The rearrangement links TRBV3-1 (or the pseudogene TRBV3-2) to TRBJ2-4, with D hard to call. Trimming took 0 bases from V and 2 from J, leaving 2 bases between them. Germline-derived CDR1 and CDR2 are LGHDT and YNNKEL (reference sequence). The CDR3 spans 13 residues. Written as DNA, the CDR3 is TGTGCCAGCAGCCAAGACCCCAAAAACATTCAGTACTTC. Protein sequence: CASSQDPKNIQYF.